This T cell receptor (beta chain) was identified in a study of regulatory T cells in long-lasting Graves disease (dated by TCRdb to the early 2020s). General notes on the study: Newly diagnosed Graves' disease patients had taken antithyroid drugs for less than 3 months. Peripheral blood TCR sequencing and RNA sequencing compared persistent Graves' disease patients with newly diagnosed Graves' disease patients. The study took place in China and was registered as a clinical trial. A total of around 33 samples underwent TCR sequencing, from roughly 13 patients with persistent Graves' disease and about 20 patients with newly diagnosed Graves' disease.

In light of the paper, this sample's time point label describes: newly diagnosed GD, antithyroid drugs for less than 3 months. For both TCR sequencing and RNA sequencing, RNA was extracted from PBMCs in TRIzol. Graves' disease was diagnosed according to American Thyroid Association guidelines. Patients were recruited from an endocrinology department in Xi'an, China. Each patient gave approximately 10 milliliters of peripheral blood, collected in an EDTA anticoagulant tube. Ficoll Paque Plus density gradient separation was used to isolate PBMCs, and no further T cell sorting was done. An Agilent 2100 Bioanalyzer and agarose gel were used to assess RNA quality, and a NanoDrop 2000 was used to measure RNA concentration. Comment on this clonotype: Its antigen specificity is not known. Per-base quality was not reported, and no clone a single base away is much larger than it.

Overall results and qualifications from the work: Persistent disease showed preferential use of TRBV28, TRBJ1-2 and TRBJ2-5, whereas newly diagnosed disease favored TRBV20-1 and TRBJ2-1. Persistent Graves' disease patients showed lower TCR Shannon entropy and fewer highly expanded clones than newly diagnosed patients, suggesting clonal expansion. The study examined only peripheral blood because the primary lesion, thyroid tissue, could not be accessed. Persistent patients shared more public clonotypes among themselves (approximately 2,500) than newly diagnosed patients did (approximately 900). Only the TCR beta chain was sequenced and analyzed. As a limitation, the authors acknowledged that the small sample size may reduce accuracy.

The CDR3 runs 18 amino acids, cysteine and phenylalanine included. Solely the CDR3 DNA is kept, with 54 bases framed from the first base. Relative to germline, V is 7 bases shorter and J is 1 base shorter, with 24 bases between their ends. Via the germline V gene, CDR1 is MNHNS and CDR2 SASEGT. The method was multiplex PCR. The instrument given in TCRdb is Illumina HiSeq 4000. To build TCR beta libraries, CDR3 regions were amplified by Arm-PCR using iRepertoire HTBI primers. Before sequencing, the PCR products went through gel purification. Under the source paper's analysis protocol: Gene usage analysis of CDR3 amino acid clonotypes relied on the roughly 58 TRBV and more than twelve TRBJ segments identified across samples. COPE and FqMerger were used to merge the filtered high-quality paired reads into contigs. BLAST was used to align contigs to IMGT TRBV, TRBD and TRBJ reference genes, and CDR3 was defined according to IMGT. Highly expanded clones were defined as clonotypes with a frequency above 0.1%. Shannon entropy served as the measure of repertoire diversity, while the Gini coefficient captured V-J evenness. A clonotype was considered public if more than one individual shared it. TCRdb's own reprocessing of the public reads used fastp at Q25 and MiXCR and kept productive beta chains. Rows are combined by CDR3 protein, so each entry shows the most common genes and DNA. These V and J calls derive from TCRdb rather than the authors' analysis. The sample table holds 450,000 to 650,000 distinct CDR3 sequences, of which about 16% were seen once. Of the sample, 20% to 25% falls within the top ten clones.

These sequences were also reported in another study, on T cells in Graves' hyperthyroidism and ophthalmopathy. The second study's paper adds: Graves' hyperthyroidism was defined as stable when no progression to ophthalmopathy occurred over 18 months of follow-up. The hyperthyroidism patients were between 18 and 65 years old and newly diagnosed, with a disease duration of less than 2 months. The study excluded patients with uncontrolled infections, other autoimmune diseases, pregnancy or lactation. Diagnoses relied on clinical symptoms, serum thyroxine and TRAb, thyroid ultrasound and orbital computed tomography. A first-round RT-PCR of the TCR CDR3 used the HTBI primer set with the Qiagen OneStep RT-PCR kit. Blood samples also contained most of the expanded thyroid clonotypes (frequency above 0.001), which suggests that blood repertoires may reflect thyroid immune responses. In cross-validation, a model built on a 13 V-J signature told ophthalmopathy apart from stable hyperthyroidism with just under 90% sensitivity and around 84% specificity, and in testing the same model reached 80%/75%. In validation, progression to ophthalmopathy was predicted by the model with about 70% sensitivity and roughly 72% specificity, a median of roughly six months before onset. To identify distinguishing TCR V-J signatures, a discovery cohort of 95 to 100 patients was used, comprising some 43 with Graves' ophthalmopathy and around 60 with stable Graves' hyperthyroidism. Whether ophthalmopathy could be predicted prospectively was tested in an independent validation cohort made up of about 18 hyperthyroidism patients plus 17 patients who later progressed to ophthalmopathy. The roughly 100 discovery patients were randomly split 7:3 into training and test sets. In over five Graves' hyperthyroidism patients, the study also compared T-cell repertoires from thyroid tissue with T-cell repertoires from blood. Following sampling, methimazole starting at 30 mg daily was given to hyperthyroidism patients, and high-dose intravenous methylprednisolone was given to ophthalmopathy patients. Libraries were constructed in a second round of multiplex PCR, after which size selection and purification were performed. Sequencing of the libraries was done on an Illumina HiSeq2000 using paired-end 100 bp reads. SOAPnuke was used to process the raw data, with reads discarded if the reads contained adapters or uncalled bases, had a mean Phred below 15, or lacked an exact constant-primer or identifier match. High-quality paired reads were merged using COPE v1.2.5, and each unique nucleotide sequence was defined as a clonotype. MiTCR v1.1 was used to align clonotypes to the IMGT TRBV, TRBD and TRBJ reference segments. The analysis was restricted to V-J combinations with a frequency above 0.0001, which together covered 99% to 99.2% of the repertoires. The TCS score was defined as the ratio of F50 (clonal expansion) to E x V (chaos), calculated using BLOSUM62-based TCRdist between CDR3 peptides within each V-J. Welch's t-statistics and random forest reduced fewer than 550 V-J features to 10 to 15, which were used in a naive Bayes classifier (R e1071). No statistical method was used to set the sample size in advance, and investigators knew the group allocation. According to the paper, TCR Vbeta CDR3 sequencing was carried out on 120 to 150 peripheral blood samples, which came from under 50 ophthalmopathy, fewer than 80 hyperthyroidism and about 17 progressor patients.

This sequence was found in a woman aged 35-65 years with Graves disease. Donor details come from another sample of the same person, matched by shared clones. The chain uses TRBV6-1 and TRBJ2-3; the D gene is perhaps TRBD2, from 7 matching bases. Sequencing was performed on peripheral blood mononuclear cells (PBMCs), taken at new diagnosis, from a patient treated with antithyroid drugs. The sequenced DNA is TGTGCCAGCACTCCTCCGTTGGGGGGCGGGGGACGCACAGATACGCAGTATTTT. The translation is CASTPPLGGGGRTDTQYF.